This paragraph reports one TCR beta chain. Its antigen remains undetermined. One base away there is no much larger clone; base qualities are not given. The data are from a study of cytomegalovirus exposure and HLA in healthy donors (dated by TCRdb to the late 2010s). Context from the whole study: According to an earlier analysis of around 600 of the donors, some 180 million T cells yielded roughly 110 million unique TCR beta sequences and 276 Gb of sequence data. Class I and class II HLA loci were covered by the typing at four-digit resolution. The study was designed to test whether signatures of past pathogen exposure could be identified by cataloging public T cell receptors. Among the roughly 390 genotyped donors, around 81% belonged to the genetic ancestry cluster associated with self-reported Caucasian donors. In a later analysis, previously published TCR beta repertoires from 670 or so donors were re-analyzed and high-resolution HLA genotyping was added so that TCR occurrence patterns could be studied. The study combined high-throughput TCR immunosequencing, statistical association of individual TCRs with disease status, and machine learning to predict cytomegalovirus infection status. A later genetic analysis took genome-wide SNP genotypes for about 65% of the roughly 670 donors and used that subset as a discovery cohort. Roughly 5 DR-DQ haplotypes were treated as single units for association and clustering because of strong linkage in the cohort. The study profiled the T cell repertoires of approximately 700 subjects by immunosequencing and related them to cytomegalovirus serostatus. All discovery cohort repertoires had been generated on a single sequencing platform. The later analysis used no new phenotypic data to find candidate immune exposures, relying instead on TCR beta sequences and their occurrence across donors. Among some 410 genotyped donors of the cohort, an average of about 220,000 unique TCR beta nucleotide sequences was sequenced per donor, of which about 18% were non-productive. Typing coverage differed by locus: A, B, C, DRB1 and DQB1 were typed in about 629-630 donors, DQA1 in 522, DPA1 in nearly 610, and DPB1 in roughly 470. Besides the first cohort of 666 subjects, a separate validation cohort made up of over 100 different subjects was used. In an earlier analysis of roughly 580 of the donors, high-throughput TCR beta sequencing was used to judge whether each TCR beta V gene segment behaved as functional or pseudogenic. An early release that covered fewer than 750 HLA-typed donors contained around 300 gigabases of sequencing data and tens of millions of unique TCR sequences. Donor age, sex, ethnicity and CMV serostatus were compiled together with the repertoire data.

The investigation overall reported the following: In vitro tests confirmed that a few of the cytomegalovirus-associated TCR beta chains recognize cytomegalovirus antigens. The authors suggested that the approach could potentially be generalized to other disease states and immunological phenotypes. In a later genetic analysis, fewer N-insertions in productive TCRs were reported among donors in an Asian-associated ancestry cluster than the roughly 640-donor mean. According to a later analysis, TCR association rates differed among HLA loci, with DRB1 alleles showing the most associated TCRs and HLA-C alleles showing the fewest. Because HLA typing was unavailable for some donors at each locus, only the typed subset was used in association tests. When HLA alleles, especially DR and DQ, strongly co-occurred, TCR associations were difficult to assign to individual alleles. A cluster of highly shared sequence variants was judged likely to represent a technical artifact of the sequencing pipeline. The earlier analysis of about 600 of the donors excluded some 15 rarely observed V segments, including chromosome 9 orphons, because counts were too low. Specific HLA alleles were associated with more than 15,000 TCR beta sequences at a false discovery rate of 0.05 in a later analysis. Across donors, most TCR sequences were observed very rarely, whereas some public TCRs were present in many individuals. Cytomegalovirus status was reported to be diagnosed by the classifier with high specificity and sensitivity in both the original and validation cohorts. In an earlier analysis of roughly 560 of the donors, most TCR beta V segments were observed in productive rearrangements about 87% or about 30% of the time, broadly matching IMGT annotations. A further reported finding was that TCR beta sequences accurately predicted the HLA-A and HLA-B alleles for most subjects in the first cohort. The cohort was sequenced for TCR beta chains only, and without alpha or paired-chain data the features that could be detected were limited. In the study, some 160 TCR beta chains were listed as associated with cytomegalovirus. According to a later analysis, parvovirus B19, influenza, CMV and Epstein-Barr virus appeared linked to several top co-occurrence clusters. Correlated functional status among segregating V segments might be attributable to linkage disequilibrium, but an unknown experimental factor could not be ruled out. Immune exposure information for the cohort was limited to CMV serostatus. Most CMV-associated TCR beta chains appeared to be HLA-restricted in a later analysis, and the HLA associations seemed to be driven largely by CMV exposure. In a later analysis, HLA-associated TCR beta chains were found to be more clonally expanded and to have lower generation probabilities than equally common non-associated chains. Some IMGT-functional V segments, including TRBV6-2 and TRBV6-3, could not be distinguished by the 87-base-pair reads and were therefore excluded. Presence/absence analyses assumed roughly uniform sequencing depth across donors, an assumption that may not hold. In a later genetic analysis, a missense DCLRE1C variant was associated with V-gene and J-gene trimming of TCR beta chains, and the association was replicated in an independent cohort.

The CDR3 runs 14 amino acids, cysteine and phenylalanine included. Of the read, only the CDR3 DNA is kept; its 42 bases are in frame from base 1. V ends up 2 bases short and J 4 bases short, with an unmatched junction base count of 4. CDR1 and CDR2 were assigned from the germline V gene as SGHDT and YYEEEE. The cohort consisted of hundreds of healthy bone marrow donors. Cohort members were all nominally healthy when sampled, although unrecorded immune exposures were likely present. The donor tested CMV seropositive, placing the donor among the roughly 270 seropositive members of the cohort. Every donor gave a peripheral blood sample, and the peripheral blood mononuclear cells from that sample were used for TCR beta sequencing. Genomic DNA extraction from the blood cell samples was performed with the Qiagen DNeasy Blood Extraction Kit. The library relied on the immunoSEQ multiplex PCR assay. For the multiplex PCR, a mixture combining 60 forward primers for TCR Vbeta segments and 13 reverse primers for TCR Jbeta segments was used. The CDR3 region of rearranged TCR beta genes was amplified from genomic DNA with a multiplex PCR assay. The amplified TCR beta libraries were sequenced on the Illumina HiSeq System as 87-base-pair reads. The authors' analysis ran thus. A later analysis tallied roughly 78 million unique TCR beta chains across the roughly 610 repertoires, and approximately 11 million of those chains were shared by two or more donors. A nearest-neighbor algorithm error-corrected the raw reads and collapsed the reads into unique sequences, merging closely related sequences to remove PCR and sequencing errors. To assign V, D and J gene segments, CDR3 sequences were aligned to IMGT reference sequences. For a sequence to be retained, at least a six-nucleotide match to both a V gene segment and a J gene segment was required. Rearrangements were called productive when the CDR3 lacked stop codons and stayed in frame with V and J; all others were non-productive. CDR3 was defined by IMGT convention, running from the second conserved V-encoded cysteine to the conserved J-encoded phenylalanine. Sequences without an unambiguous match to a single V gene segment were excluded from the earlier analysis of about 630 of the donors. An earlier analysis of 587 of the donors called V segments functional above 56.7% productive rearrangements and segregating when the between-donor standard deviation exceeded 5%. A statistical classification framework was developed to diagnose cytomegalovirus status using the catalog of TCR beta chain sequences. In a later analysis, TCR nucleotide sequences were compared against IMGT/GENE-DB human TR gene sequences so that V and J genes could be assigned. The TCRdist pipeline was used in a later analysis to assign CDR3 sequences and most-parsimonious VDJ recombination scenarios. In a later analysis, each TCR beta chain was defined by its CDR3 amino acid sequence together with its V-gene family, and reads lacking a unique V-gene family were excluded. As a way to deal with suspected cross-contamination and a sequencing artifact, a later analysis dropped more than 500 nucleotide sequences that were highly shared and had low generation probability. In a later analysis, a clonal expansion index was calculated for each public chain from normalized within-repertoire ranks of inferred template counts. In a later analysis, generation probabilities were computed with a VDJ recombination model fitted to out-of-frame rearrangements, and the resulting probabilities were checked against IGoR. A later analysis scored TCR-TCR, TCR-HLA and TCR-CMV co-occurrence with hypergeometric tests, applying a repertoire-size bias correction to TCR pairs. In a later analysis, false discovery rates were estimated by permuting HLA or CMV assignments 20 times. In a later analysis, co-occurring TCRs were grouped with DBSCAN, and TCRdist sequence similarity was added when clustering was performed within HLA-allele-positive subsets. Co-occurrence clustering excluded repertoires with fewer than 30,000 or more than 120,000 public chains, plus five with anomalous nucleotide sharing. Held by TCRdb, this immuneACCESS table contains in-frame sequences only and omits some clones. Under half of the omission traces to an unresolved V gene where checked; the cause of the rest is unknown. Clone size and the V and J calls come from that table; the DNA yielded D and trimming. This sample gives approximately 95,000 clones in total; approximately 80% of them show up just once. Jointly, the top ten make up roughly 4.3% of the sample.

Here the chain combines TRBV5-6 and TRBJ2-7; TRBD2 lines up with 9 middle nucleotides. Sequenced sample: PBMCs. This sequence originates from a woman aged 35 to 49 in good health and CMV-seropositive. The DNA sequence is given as TGTGCCAGCAGCTTAGGCGGGAGGGCGTACGAGCAGTACTTC. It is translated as CASSLGGRAYEQYF.